The T cell receptor (beta chain) described here comes from a study of T cell responses to AZD1222 COVID-19 vaccine. To note about this clone: Germline and junction disagree at one end, which may indicate a read error.

Generated by immunoSEQ multiplex PCR, the TCRdb table keeps only in-frame clones and is missing some. The sample contains 100,000 to 150,000 clones, about 92% of which appear only once. This CDR3 spans 15 amino acids. The germline gives CDR1 DFQATT, CDR2 SNEGSKA (reference sequence). This chain uses TRBV20-1 with TRBJ2-7, with 9 bases identical to TRBD2. Specimen: peripheral blood, collected on day 0 of MenACWY control vaccination. This sequence originates from an adult in good health. The chain's CDR3 is CSASTGTSPSDEQYF. In DNA form, the CDR3 reads TGCAGTGCTAGTACCGGGACTAGCCCCTCCGACGAGCAGTACTTC.